These 24 T cell receptor beta chains originate from one sample sequenced in a study of blood T cell repertoires in COVID-19. This table comes from immunoSEQ multiplex PCR, and its TCRdb copy is limited to in-frame clones, with some not included. Of 95,000 or so clones in the sample, 89% were seen once. The sample consisted of peripheral blood. These receptors originate from a woman in her seventies with acute or convalescent COVID-19.

This chain uses TRBV3-1 (or the pseudogene TRBV3-2) with TRBJ2-1, with 8 bases fitting TRBD2. The CDR3 contains 15 residues. V gave up 1 base and J gave up 7 bases; unmatched junction bases: 6. Germline assignment: CDR1 LGHDT and CDR2 YNNKEL (reference sequence). CDR3 protein: CASSQAGGAGNEQFF. The CDR3 DNA is TGTGCCAGCAGCCAAGCGGGGGGGGCCGGGAATGAGCAGTTCTTC.

The chain is built from TRBV5-6 and TRBJ1-2, with 9 bases matching TRBD1. CDR1 and CDR2 from the germline V gene are SGHDT and YYEEEE. The CDR3 runs to 17 residues. After removal of 4 bases from V and 4 bases from J, the junction contained 14 bases not matched to a gene. In DNA, the CDR3 is TGTGCCAGCAGCCCCGATGGGACAGGGCGGGCTAGCTATGGCTACACCTTC. Its protein product is CASSPDGTGRASYGYTF.

The chain is built from TRBV28 and TRBJ2-4; D uncertain. V was pared by 4 bases and J by 4 bases, with 8 bases between. The CDR3 extends over 13 amino acids. CDR1 and CDR2 from the germline V gene are MDHEN and SYDVKM. The CDR3 region has the DNA TGTGCCAGCAGTTCGTCCCCGAAAAACATTCAGTACTTC. It encodes CASSSSPKNIQYF.

The genes are TRBV4-1 and TRBJ2-7, with 12 bases aligning to TRBD2. Per germline, CDR1 MGHRA and CDR2 YSYEKL. This CDR3 is built from 16 residues. Trimming at V came to 6 bases and at J to 5 bases, leaving 11 bases not matched to a gene. Here the CDR3 reads CASSLLLAGGPDEQYF. The CDR3 DNA reads as TGCGCCAGCAGTCTTTTACTAGCGGGGGGCCCCGACGAGCAGTACTTC.

J is TRBJ1-1 and V is TRBV27; a possible D gene is TRBD1 (5 bases). CDR3 length equals 15 residues. Trimming removed 3 bases from V and 4 bases from J, with 15 bases in between. Germline V gene sequence: CDR1 MNHEY, CDR2 SMNVEV (reference sequence). The CDR3 loop reads CASSFSQGRGTEAFF. The CDR3 DNA follows: TGTGCCAGCAGTTTTTCCCAGGGTAGGGGCACTGAAGCTTTCTTT.

The chain links TRBV6-2 or TRBV6-3 to TRBJ1-5; 7 nucleotides line up with TRBD1. Germline V gene sequence: CDR1 MNHEY, CDR2 SVGEGT. The V gene end was trimmed by 5 bases and the J gene end by 4 bases; junction bases not matched to a gene: 8. The CDR3 length is 15 residues. For the CDR3, the DNA is TGTGCCAGCAGTCCCGGGGGACAGCTTAATCAGCCCCAGCATTTT. It specifies CASSPGGQLNQPQHF.

This chain connects TRBV24-1 to TRBJ2-1, with 11 bases lining up with TRBD2. V lost 1 base, J lost 0 bases, and 1 base stayed unmatched. CDR3 length equals 17 residues. Germline CDR1 reads KGHDR; CDR2 reads SFDVKD. The CDR3 spells CATSDFTSGSSYNEQFF. CDR3 nucleotides: TGTGCCACCAGTGATTTTACTAGCGGGAGCTCCTACAATGAGCAGTTCTTC.

The rearrangement joins TRBV2 to TRBJ1-6; D is unclear. Trimming took off 4 bases at V and 8 bases at J, with 15 bases between the two ends. Germline V gene data show CDR1 as SNHLY and CDR2 as FYNNEI. The CDR3 length is 15 residues. The CDR3 DNA reads TGTGCCAGCAGTGGAGACCCTGAAACAGATTCACCCCTCCACTTT. This sequence encodes CASSGDPETDSPLHF.

The chain couples TRBV6-5 to TRBJ1-1, with a tentative D call TRBD1 (6 bases). V dropped 6 bases and J dropped 0 bases, with 11 bases sitting between them. This CDR3 has 14 residues. The germline CDR1 and CDR2 sequences are MNHEY and SVGAGI. The CDR3 protein is CASRIQGLNTEAFF. The CDR3 coding sequence is TGTGCCAGCAGAATACAGGGTCTGAACACTGAAGCTTTCTTT.

The CDR3 protein is CASSIVYGRASEQFF. The CDR3, as DNA: TGTGCCAGCAGCATAGTGTACGGGAGGGCCAGTGAGCAGTTCTTC. The chain links TRBV11-2 to TRBJ2-1, with 8 bases that match TRBD2. This CDR3 is built from 15 residues. The V and J ends lost 5 bases and 9 bases, in that order; junction bases with no gene match: 12. The germline CDR1 and CDR2 sequences are SGHAT and FQNNGV.

This clone has only a few counts. This specimen includes other DNA sequences encoding the same CDR3. The chain combines TRBV24-1 with TRBJ2-2; 9 nucleotides align to TRBD1. V trimming: 6 bases; J trimming: 5 bases; junction bases outside the gene matches: 3. From germline, CDR1 is KGHDR and CDR2 SFDVKD. CDR3 length: 14 residues. The CDR3: CATSLTGGTGELFF. As DNA, the CDR3 is TGTGCCACCAGTCTGACAGGGGGGACCGGGGAGCTGTTTTTT.

CDR3 sequence: CASSLTRARGKETQYF. The CDR3 bases are TGTGCCAGCAGCTTAACTCGAGCCCGGGGAAAAGAGACCCAGTACTTC. This chain connects TRBV7-6 to TRBJ2-5; possible D gene TRBD2, 5 bases. Trimming removed 2 bases from V and 3 bases from J, with 16 bases in between. This CDR3 contains 16 residues. Germline V CDR1 and CDR2: SGHVS, FNYEAQ.

V gene TRBV2 combines with J gene TRBJ1-6; 7 bases agree with TRBD1. Germline lookup yields CDR1 SNHLY and CDR2 FYNNEI. Losses at the gene ends were 2 bases for V and 10 bases for J; bases not matched to a gene: 8. The CDR3 covers 15 residues. DNA of the CDR3: TGTGCCAGCAGTGAATCCGCCGGACAGGAATCACCCCTCCACTTT. Residues: CASSESAGQESPLHF.

The rearrangement links TRBV19 to TRBJ1-5; 10 bases are shared with TRBD1. Looked up from germline, CDR1 is LNHDA and CDR2 is SQIVND (reference sequence). The junction had 7 bases not matched to a gene; V was cut back by 9 bases and J by 5 bases. The CDR3 has 14 amino acids. The chain's CDR3 is CASSRDRGDQPQHF. The CDR3, as DNA: TGTGCCAGCTCGCGGGACAGGGGAGATCAGCCCCAGCATTTT.

V is TRBV28 and J is TRBJ2-1; 12 bases match TRBD2. This CDR3 is built from 19 residues. V shed 2 bases, J shed 8 bases, and the junction held 16 bases outside the gene matches. Germline lookup yields CDR1 MDHEN and CDR2 SYDVKM. DNA for the CDR3: TGTGCCAGCAGTTTAACCTCATCTCTTCTAGCGGGAGGGGAGGATGAGCAGTTCTTC. Amino acids: CASSLTSSLLAGGEDEQFF. The whole variable domain, filled in from reference TRBV28 and TRBJ2-1, reads DVKVTQSSRYLVKRTGEKVFLECVQDMDHENMFWYRQDPGLGLRLIYFSYDVKMKEKGDIPEGYSVSREKKERFSLILESASTNQTSMYLCASSLTSSLLAGGEDEQFFGPGTRLTVL.

The chain has TRBV11-2 and TRBJ2-6; the match to TRBD1 covers 7 bases. Per germline, CDR1 SGHAT and CDR2 FQNNGV. V lost 5 bases, J lost 2 bases, and 12 bases stayed unmatched. This CDR3 spans 18 amino acids. CDR3 sequence: CASSPQSRQGPGANVLTF. CDR3 in DNA: TGTGCCAGCAGCCCCCAATCCCGACAGGGCCCTGGGGCCAACGTCCTGACTTTC.

The chain links TRBV10-2 to TRBJ1-6; tentatively, D is TRBD1 (5 bases). The CDR3 spans 14 residues. The ends were cut back, 2 bases at V and 9 bases at J, with 11 bases in the middle. Germline V gene lookup returns CDR1 WSHSY and CDR2 SAAADI. The CDR3 bases are TGCGCCAGCAGTGAGATGGGGCTGGGTTCACCCCTCCACTTT. Translating gives CASSEMGLGSPLHF.

CDR3 loop: CASLAGTGIYGYTF. DNA for the CDR3: TGTGCCAGCTTAGCCGGGACAGGGATCTATGGCTACACCTTC. The chain combines TRBV2 with TRBJ1-2; 9 bases agree with TRBD1. The CDR3 is made up of 14 amino acids. The V and J ends lost 8 bases and 4 bases, in that order; junction bases with no gene match: 8. Per the germline V gene, CDR1 is SNHLY and CDR2 is FYNNEI.

The rearrangement links TRBV7-9 to TRBJ2-4; 9 positions match TRBD1. The CDR3 is 16 amino acids. V lost 5 bases, J lost 0 bases, and 5 bases stayed unmatched. Germline CDR1 is SEHNR and CDR2 is FQNEAQ (reference sequence). CDR3 sequence (DNA): TGTGCCAGCAGCCTAACAGGGGGCATAGCCAAAAACATTCAGTACTTC. Residues: CASSLTGGIAKNIQYF.

The chain recombines TRBV6-1 with TRBJ2-5; 9 bases are a match to TRBD1. The V gene's germline CDR1 is MNHNS and CDR2 SASEGT. The CDR3 is made up of 16 amino acids. The J segment lost 1 base and the V segment lost 2 bases, leaving 5 bases of the junction unmatched. The CDR3 nucleotides are TGTGCCAGCAGTGAATGGGGGACAGGGTCCCAAGAGACCCAGTACTTC. This encodes CASSEWGTGSQETQYF.

The chain is built from TRBV2 and TRBJ2-1; D gene ambiguous. Trimming cost V 7 bases and J 4 bases, with 14 bases left between them. CDR3 length: 14 residues. The germline V gene has CDR1 SNHLY and CDR2 FYNNEI. As DNA, the CDR3 is TGTGCCAGCATGGTTGATAGTTTGTACAATGAGCAGTTCTTC. It encodes CASMVDSLYNEQFF.

This clone was detected once. The sample holds other DNA sequences that translate to the same CDR3. The rearrangement links TRBV7-9 to TRBJ1-3; possible D gene TRBD1, 6 bases. This CDR3 contains 14 residues. The germline V and J ends were trimmed by 3 bases and 2 bases, with 8 bases remaining between them. The V gene's germline CDR1 is SEHNR and CDR2 FQNEAQ (reference sequence). DNA for the CDR3: TGTGCCAGCAGCTTTGGGGGCGCTGGAAACACCATATATTTT. It translates to CASSFGGAGNTIYF.

The chain couples TRBV4-2 to TRBJ1-5, with 7 bases that match TRBD1. Germline-derived CDR1 and CDR2 are LGHNA and YNFKEQ. The CDR3 has 15 amino acids. J lost 4 bases, V lost 3 bases, and 6 bases had no gene match. The CDR3 region is CASSQVAQGNQPQHF. In DNA form, the CDR3 reads TGTGCCAGCAGCCAGGTGGCACAGGGGAATCAGCCCCAGCATTTT.

This chain uses TRBV7-6 with TRBJ1-1, with D unresolved. The CDR3 runs 17 residues. Per germline, CDR1 SGHVS and CDR2 FNYEAQ. V was shortened by 4 bases and J by 1 base, with 19 bases between the two germline ends. CDR3 DNA sequence: TGTGCCAGCAGCTCGACCTCTGGGAGCATGGCGAACACTGAAGCTTTCTTT. It encodes CASSSTSGSMANTEAFF. Based on the CDR3 plus reference TRBV7-6 and TRBJ1-1, the full variable domain is GAGVSQSPRYKVTKRGQDVALRCDPISGHVSLYWYRQALGQGPEFLTYFNYEAQQDKSGLPNDRFSAERPEGSISTLTIQRTEQRDSAMYRCASSSTSGSMANTEAFFGQGTRLTVV.